What follows are 10 T cell receptor beta chains derived from one specimen sequenced in a study of blood T cell repertoires in COVID-19. Measured with immunoSEQ multiplex PCR; TCRdb has only the in-frame clones, and not every one. The repertoire holds 280,000 or so clones, about 85% seen once, with around 2.3% in the top ten. Material for sequencing was PBMCs or T cells enriched from blood (not recorded which). These receptors all come from a woman in her forties or fifties who had recovered from COVID-19.

V and J are TRBV24-1 and TRBJ2-2; no clear D gene. Deletions cut 7 bases from V and 0 bases from J, with 5 bases between. The CDR3 spans 13 residues. Per germline, CDR1 KGHDR and CDR2 SFDVKD. The CDR3 reads CATRSPNTGELFF. The CDR3 DNA follows: TGTGCCACCAGGAGCCCGAACACCGGGGAGCTGTTTTTT.

This sequence joins TRBV12-5 and TRBJ2-3; tentatively, D is TRBD2 (6 bases). V shed 7 bases and J shed 2 bases, with 16 bases lying between them. The germline gives CDR1 LGHNT, CDR2 FRNRAP. CDR3 size: 15 residues. The CDR3 DNA reads TGTGCTAGTGTTGGGGACTTCTCCCCCACAGATACGCAGTATTTT. As protein: CASVGDFSPTDTQYF.

The chain joins TRBV7-9 to TRBJ2-7; 8 positions match TRBD2. This CDR3 has 13 amino acids. The germline V gene encodes CDR1 SEHNR and CDR2 FQNEAQ (reference sequence). With V trimmed by 4 bases and J by 4 bases, 3 bases remained unmatched. The CDR3 reads CASSSTSVYEQYF. Written as DNA, the CDR3 is TGTGCCAGCAGCTCGACTAGCGTTTACGAGCAGTACTTC.

The rearrangement uses TRBV11-2 and TRBJ1-2; a possible D gene is TRBD1 (5 bases). Germline V gene sequence: CDR1 SGHAT, CDR2 FQNNGV. This CDR3 spans 13 amino acids. V was pared by 3 bases and J by 2 bases, with 7 bases between. The CDR3 nucleotides are TGTGCCAGCAGCTTGGGGCAGAACTATGGCTACACCTTC. Protein sequence: CASSLGQNYGYTF.

This chain joins TRBV2 and TRBJ1-4; 7 positions match TRBD1. The CDR3 totals 14 residues. Germline CDR1 SNHLY, CDR2 FYNNEI. Losses at the gene ends were 6 bases for V and 7 bases for J; bases not matched to a gene: 8. Written as DNA, the CDR3 is TGTGCCAGCAGGACCGGGACAGATTCTGAAAAACTGTTTTTT. Translation gives CASRTGTDSEKLFF. The full variable domain, in which reference TRBV2 and TRBJ1-4 provide the parts outside the CDR3, is EPEVTQTPSHQVTQMGQEVILRCVPISNHLYFYWYRQILGQKVEFLVSFYNNEISEKSEIFDDQFSVERPDGSNFTLKIRSTKLEDSAMYFCASRTGTDSEKLFFGSGTQLSVL.

The chain couples TRBV30 to TRBJ1-5, with TRBD1 matching 7 bases. The CDR3 totals 14 residues. V dropped 7 bases and J dropped 6; count of bases not matched to a gene: 12. Germline lookup yields CDR1 GTSNPN and CDR2 SVGIG (reference sequence). The chain's CDR3 is CAFSTGLKGQPQHF. The CDR3 nucleotides read TGTGCCTTTTCGACAGGGTTGAAGGGTCAGCCCCAGCATTTT.

The chain employs TRBV7-9 and TRBJ1-5; no clear D gene. Per the germline V gene, CDR1 is SEHNR and CDR2 is FQNEAQ (reference sequence). V shed 2 bases and J shed 4 bases, with 3 bases lying between them. CDR3 length equals 12 residues. This CDR3 reads CASSLQNQPQHF. The CDR3 nucleotides are TGTGCCAGCAGCTTACAAAATCAGCCCCAGCATTTT.

The chain couples TRBV6-5 to TRBJ2-7; no firm D call. The germline V gene has CDR1 MNHEY and CDR2 SVGAGI. Trimming stripped 4 bases from V and 0 bases from J, with 7 bases between. CDR3 size: 13 residues. CDR3 sequence: CASSFTSSYEQYF. CDR3 in DNA: TGTGCCAGCAGTTTTACCAGCTCCTACGAGCAGTACTTC.

The chain couples TRBV9 to TRBJ2-1; 12 bases are a match to TRBD1. The CDR3 totals 15 residues. Losses at the gene ends were 4 bases for V and 8 bases for J; bases not matched to a gene: 7. Per the germline V gene, CDR1 is SGDLS and CDR2 is YYNGEE. The DNA for the CDR3 is TGTGCCAGCAGCTTACTGGGACAGGGGGCCGATGAGCAGTTCTTC. Protein: CASSLLGQGADEQFF.

Worth noting for this clone: Additional DNA sequences in this sample encode the identical CDR3. This rearrangement joins TRBV27 to TRBJ1-1; 8 bases are a match to TRBD1. The CDR3 consists of 14 residues. Germline V CDR1 and CDR2: MNHEY, SMNVEV (reference sequence). Trimming took 5 bases from V and 5 from J; bases not matched to a gene: 7. The CDR3 DNA reads TGTGCCAGCAGTCCCCGACAGGGGCGGACTGAAGCTTTCTTT. This sequence encodes CASSPRQGRTEAFF.